A single sample gave rise to the 23 T cell receptor beta chains below, sequenced in a study of T-cell reconstitution after alpha-beta-depleted transplantation in children (dated by TCRdb to the mid-2010s). The method behind the library was PCR. Sequencing was carried out with an Illumina HiSeq 2500. Molecular barcoding was employed in the preparation of TCR libraries, with unique molecular identifiers being used to normalize TCRbeta repertoire quantification. TCRdb applied fastp at Q25 and MiXCR to the public reads, then kept only in-frame beta chains. Each CDR3 protein appears once, grouped with its most common genes and DNA. In this sample the table shows 440,000 or so distinct CDR3 sequences, roughly two fifths of which occur a single time. The top ten hold 25% to 30% of the sample. The treatment or condition label, as the study defines it: allogeneic hematopoietic cell transplantation with graft depleted of TCRalphabeta T cells and CD19 B cells.

The specimen comprised PBMCs, sampled before TCRalphabeta/CD19-depleted stem cell transplant. These receptor sequences come from a girl aged 2-9 years with aplastic anemia, due to receive a stem cell transplant.

Concerning this clonotype: A much larger clone lies a single base off, so this may be a read error. The V call is TRBV5-5, the J call TRBJ2-1; 9 bases line up with TRBD2. This CDR3 is 16 amino acids long. Trimming took 3 bases from V and 6 from J; bases not matched to a gene: 10. CDR1 is SGHKS and CDR2 is YYEKEE in the germline V gene (reference sequence). Here the CDR3 DNA reads TGTGCCAGCAGCTCCCTTTGCGGGAGGGCCAGCAATGAGCAGTTCTTC. Amino acids: CASSSLCGRASNEQFF.

This clonotype was observed at least ten times. CDR3 in DNA: TGCAGTGCTAGAGATCCGGGACTAGCGGGAGGAGAGACCCAGTACTTC. It yields the protein CSARDPGLAGGETQYF. The chain employs TRBV20-1 and TRBJ2-5; 15 bases fit TRBD2. This CDR3 comprises 16 residues. Trimming removed 0 bases from V and 4 bases from J; junction bases left unmatched: 3. Per the germline V gene, CDR1 is DFQATT and CDR2 is SNEGSKA (reference sequence).

At least ten counts were recorded for this clonotype. The chain carries TRBV5-1 and TRBJ2-1; tentative D call: TRBD2 (5 bases). Germline loops: CDR1 SGHRS, CDR2 YFSETQ. Trimming shortened V by 1 base and J by 0 bases, and 11 bases separated the two germline ends. This CDR3 has 16 residues. The CDR3 region is CASSLNSGSSYNEQFF. The CDR3 DNA follows: TGCGCCAGCAGCTTGAATTCGGGAAGCTCCTACAATGAGCAGTTCTTC.

The DNA for the CDR3 is TGTGCCAGCAGCGGGACAGGGAACGCTAATGAGCAGTTCTTC. It yields the protein CASSGTGNANEQFF. This chain connects TRBV12-3 or TRBV12-4 to TRBJ2-1; TRBD1 aligns across 9 bases. Losses at the gene ends were 6 bases for V and 7 bases for J; bases not matched to a gene: 7. The CDR3 totals 14 residues.

In nucleotides, the CDR3 is TGTGCCAGCAGTCCCGGGGGTAGCGGGAGTTTTGAGACCCAGTACTTC. Translation: CASSPGGSGSFETQYF. The V and J genes are TRBV28 and TRBJ2-5, with 9 bases fitting TRBD2. This CDR3 contains 16 residues. V lost 5 bases to trimming and J lost 5 bases; unmatched junction nucleotides: 12. Per germline, CDR1 MDHEN and CDR2 SYDVKM.

The gene calls are TRBV5-4 and TRBJ2-2; D is ambiguous. This CDR3 comprises 14 residues. CDR1 and CDR2 from the germline V gene are SGHNT and YYREEE (reference sequence). The ends were cut back, 4 bases at V and 5 bases at J, with 12 bases in the middle. DNA for the CDR3: TGTGCCAGCAGCCGCCCGGCGCAGACCGGGGAGCTGTTTTTT. It yields the protein CASSRPAQTGELFF.

The chain uses TRBV12-3 or TRBV12-4 and TRBJ1-5, with TRBD1 as a possible D gene (6 bases). This CDR3 has 14 residues. Trimming removed 1 base at V and 5 bases at J, with 9 bases between. CDR3 coding DNA: TGTGCCAGCAGTTTAGGGCAGGGGTATCAGCCCCAGCATTTT. Protein: CASSLGQGYQPQHF.

This clonotype was seen more than once but under ten times. This rearrangement joins TRBV10-3 to TRBJ2-7, with TRBD2 matching 13 bases. The length of the CDR3 is 15 residues. CDR1 and CDR2 (germline): ENHRY, SYGVKD. With V trimmed by 8 bases and J by 0 bases, 4 bases remained unmatched. CDR3 nucleotide sequence: TGTGCCATCGGTCGACTAGCGGGAGGCTCCTACGAGCAGTACTTC. Amino acid sequence: CAIGRLAGGSYEQYF.

This clonotype was observed a single time. The chain employs TRBV4-2 and TRBJ2-1; TRBD2 aligns across 8 bases. This CDR3 region has 13 residues. Germline values: CDR1 LGHNA, CDR2 YNFKEQ. V lost 4 bases to trimming and J lost 9 bases; unmatched junction nucleotides: 5. CDR3 region: CASSPGGSVEQFF. CDR3 in DNA: TGTGCCAGCAGCCCGGGGGGGTCTGTTGAGCAGTTCTTC.

This rearrangement joins TRBV20-1 to TRBJ1-5, with D unclear. CDR1 and CDR2 (germline): DFQATT, SNEGSKA (reference sequence). The CDR3 extends over 9 amino acids. Trimming left V 5 bases short and J 9 bases short, with 5 bases between. The CDR3 DNA is TGCAGTGCTCGGGGGCCCCAGCATTTT. This translates into CSARGPQHF.

This chain uses TRBV29-1 with TRBJ2-7; D assignment may be TRBD1 or TRBD2 (5 bases each). In germline, CDR1 is SQVTM, CDR2 ANQGSEA. There are 11 residues in the CDR3. As DNA, the CDR3 is TGCAGTCACTCCTTGGGGGACGAGCAGTACTTC. Translated, it gives CSHSLGDEQYF.

The table lists this clonotype with a count of one. The chain joins TRBV5-1 to TRBJ2-5; D might be TRBD2 (5 bases). Trimming cost V 0 bases and J 3 bases, with 12 bases left between them. The length of the CDR3 is 15 residues. Per germline, CDR1 SGHRS and CDR2 YFSETQ. This chain's CDR3 is CASSLDVGIEETQYF. CDR3 sequence (DNA): TGCGCCAGCAGCTTGGATGTCGGGATCGAAGAGACCCAGTACTTC.

The rearrangement uses TRBV20-1 and TRBJ2-2, with 8 bases fitting TRBD1. The CDR3 runs to 14 residues. CDR1 DFQATT and CDR2 SNEGSKA come from the germline V gene (reference sequence). V was pared by 6 bases and J by 6 bases, with 9 bases of the junction left unmatched. In nucleotides, the CDR3 is TGCAGTGCCTGGGACAGGCGGGGTCCCGGGGAGCTGTTTTTT. It codes for CSAWDRRGPGELFF.

This clonotype was detected only a few times. V usage is TRBV6-1 and J usage is TRBJ1-2; D not certain. Trimming removed 3 bases from V and 6 bases from J, with 11 bases in between. The CDR3 sequence is 13 residues long. CDR1 is MNHNS and CDR2 is SASEGT in the germline V gene. CDR3 sequence: CASSEFRGNGYTF. The CDR3 DNA reads TGTGCCAGCAGTGAGTTCCGGGGAAATGGCTACACCTTC.

Worth noting for this clonotype: A much larger clone differs from this one at a single base, so this may be a read error. J is TRBJ2-7 and V is TRBV7-2, with D possibly matching TRBD1 (7 bases). The length of the CDR3 is 14 residues. Germline lookup yields CDR1 SGHTA and CDR2 FQGNSA. The CDR3 coding sequence is TGTGCCAGCAGCCGCCAGGGGGGCCCCTACGCGCAGTACTTC. This codes for CASSRQGGPYAQYF. Full variable domain (outside the CDR3, taken from reference TRBV7-2 and TRBJ2-7): GAGVSQSPSNKVTEKGKDVELRCDPISGHTALYWYRQSLGQGLEFLIYFQGNSAPDKSGLPSDRFSAERTGGSVSTLTIQRTQQEDSAVYLCASSRQGGPYAQYFGPGTRLTVT.

This clonotype was recorded many times. This sequence joins TRBV6-1 and TRBJ2-3; no firm D call. Germline V gene data show CDR1 as MNHNS and CDR2 as SASEGT. The CDR3 totals 14 residues. V was shortened by 9 bases and J by 2 bases, with 15 bases between the two germline ends. The CDR3 region is CASRVTSVTDTQYF. The CDR3, as DNA: TGTGCCAGTAGGGTGACAAGCGTCACAGATACGCAGTATTTT.

V and J are TRBV20-1 and TRBJ2-7; perhaps TRBD1 as D (5 bases). Germline loops: CDR1 DFQATT, CDR2 SNEGSKA (reference sequence). The CDR3 contains 14 residues. Trimming removed 4 bases at V and 1 base at J, with 14 bases between. The CDR3 DNA sequence: TGCAGTGCTAAGGGCTGGGGCGTTTCCTACGAGCAGTACTTC. Its translation: CSAKGWGVSYEQYF.

This clonotype showed up just once. V usage is TRBV20-1 and J usage is TRBJ1-2; the match to TRBD1 covers 9 bases. Germline V gene data show CDR1 as DFQATT and CDR2 as SNEGSKA (reference sequence). The J segment lost 4 bases and the V segment lost 1 base, leaving 1 base of the junction unmatched. The CDR3 is 13 amino acids. The CDR3 DNA reads TGCAGTGCTAGAGCGGGACAGGGCTATGGCTACACCTTC. Translated, it gives CSARAGQGYGYTF.

This clonotype has only one observation. The chain has TRBV4-1 and TRBJ2-5; the match to TRBD1 covers 7 bases. This CDR3 is built from 16 residues. Germline loops: CDR1 MGHRA, CDR2 YSYEKL. The junction had 9 bases not matched to a gene; V was cut back by 0 bases and J by 5 bases. In DNA form, the CDR3 reads TGCGCCAGCAGCCAAGAGGGACAGCCGATGACGGAGACCCAGTACTTC. Translation: CASSQEGQPMTETQYF.

The chain is built from TRBV9 and TRBJ1-1, with D hard to call. Per germline, CDR1 SGDLS and CDR2 YYNGEE. Trimming pared 3 bases from V and 0 bases from J, leaving 6 bases between. The CDR3 sequence is 13 residues long. CDR3 coding DNA: TGTGCCAGCAGCGGGACCCTGAACACTGAAGCTTTCTTT. Its translation is CASSGTLNTEAFF.

This rearrangement joins TRBV30 to TRBJ2-3; possible D gene TRBD2, 6 bases. V lost 0 bases and J lost 3, with 16 bases in between. The CDR3 sequence is 16 residues long. Germline V lookup: CDR1 GTSNPN, CDR2 SVGIG (reference sequence). The CDR3 is CAWSVLMASGTDTQYF. The CDR3 bases are TGTGCCTGGAGTGTACTCATGGCGAGCGGGACAGATACGCAGTATTTT.

This chain joins TRBV10-3 and TRBJ1-1; D uncertain. The V end lost 0 bases, the J end lost 5 bases, and 13 bases lay between the germline ends. From germline, CDR1 is ENHRY and CDR2 SYGVKD. The CDR3 sequence is 15 residues long. CDR3 protein: CAISESGASVTEAFF. CDR3 nucleotide sequence: TGTGCCATCAGTGAGTCAGGTGCGTCTGTGACTGAAGCTTTCTTT.

This clonotype was detected a few times. The chain carries TRBV27 and TRBJ2-1; D call uncertain. CDR3 size: 16 residues. Trimming removed 5 bases at V and 0 bases at J, with 14 bases between. Germline CDR1 is MNHEY and CDR2 is SMNVEV (reference sequence). CDR3 residues: CASSGALTSSYNEQFF. CDR3 in DNA: TGTGCCAGCAGTGGTGCGCTGACGAGCTCCTACAATGAGCAGTTCTTC.